The 15 T cell receptor beta chains presented below share a single source sample, sequenced in a study of blood T cell repertoires in COVID-19 (dated by TCRdb to the early 2020s). Libraries were prepared through the immunoSEQ multiplex PCR assay. TCRdb limited this immuneACCESS table to in-frame rearrangements with V and J called. A share of clones is missing; checked studies link under half to unresolved V genes, and the rest is unexplained. This sample holds approximately 100,000 clones; approximately 91% were observed only once. Jointly, the top ten make up 0.97% of the sample. Material for sequencing was peripheral blood. The receptors stem from a man in his fifties or sixties with acute or convalescent COVID-19.

This chain joins TRBV12-5 and TRBJ1-1, with a weak D call TRBD1 (6 bases). Trimming left V 9 bases short and J 6 bases short, with 23 bases between. CDR1 LGHNT and CDR2 FRNRAP come from the germline V gene. The CDR3 loop spans 15 amino acids. CDR3 amino acids: CASSMGAERSAEAFF. DNA for the CDR3: TGTGCTAGCTCGATGGGGGCCGAGCGAAGCGCTGAAGCTTTCTTT.

CDR3 sequence reads: CASSTPTGGDGYTF. In nucleotides, the CDR3 is TGTGCCAGCAGCACCCCGACAGGGGGCGATGGCTACACCTTC. V and J are TRBV21-1 and TRBJ1-2; the D call in the table, TRBD1, was not verified against the DNA. TRBV21-1 is an annotated pseudogene. This CDR3 spans 14 amino acids.

This chain uses TRBV30 with TRBJ2-7, with 10 bases matching TRBD1. The CDR3 consists of 19 residues. J gave up 0 bases and V 2 bases, and 16 bases lay outside the gene matches. The germline V gene encodes CDR1 GTSNPN and CDR2 SVGIG (reference sequence). The CDR3 DNA sequence: TGTGCCTGGAGTTACGGGGACAGGGGCTCTGTTTGGACCTCCTACGAGCAGTACTTC. This translates into CAWSYGDRGSVWTSYEQYF.

V and J are TRBV27 and TRBJ2-7; D is perhaps TRBD2 (6 bases). The ends were cut back, 4 bases at V and 2 bases at J, with 18 bases in the middle. The CDR3 has 16 amino acids. The germline CDR1 and CDR2 sequences are MNHEY and SMNVEV (reference sequence). The CDR3 bases are TGTGCCAGCAGTTCCGGACCCCGAAGGACTACCTACGAGCAGTACTTC. It yields the protein CASSSGPRRTTYEQYF.

CDR3 in amino acids: CASSSRSGTDTQYF. The CDR3 coding sequence is TGTGCCAGCAGTTCCCGGTCGGGCACAGATACGCAGTATTTT. V gene TRBV25-1 combines with J gene TRBJ2-3; D not resolved. Trimming pared 5 bases from V and 1 base from J, leaving 10 bases between. This CDR3 contains 14 residues. The germline CDR1 and CDR2 sequences are MGHDK and SYGVNS. Complete variable domain (other parts from reference TRBV25-1 and TRBJ2-3): EADIYQTPRYLVIGTGKKITLECSQTMGHDKMYWYQQDPGMELHLIHYSYGVNSTEKGDLSSESTVSRIRTEHFPLTLESARPSHTSQYLCASSSRSGTDTQYFGPGTRLTVL.

The chain joins TRBV7-9 to TRBJ2-7, with 7 bases lining up with TRBD1. V dropped 6 bases and J dropped 5; count of bases not matched to a gene: 10. Germline assignment: CDR1 SEHNR and CDR2 FQNEAQ (reference sequence). The CDR3 contains 14 residues. The CDR3 here is CASSPDRAPHEQYF. The CDR3 DNA reads TGTGCCAGCAGTCCCGACAGGGCACCCCACGAGCAGTACTTC.

This clone was detected only a few times. The V gene is TRBV5-1, the J gene TRBJ2-2; D unclear. Germline V CDR1 and CDR2: SGHRS, YFSETQ. This CDR3 has 14 residues. Trimming pared 2 bases from V and 3 bases from J, leaving 8 bases between. CDR3 residues: CASSLNSHTGELFF. CDR3 sequence (DNA): TGCGCCAGCAGCTTAAATAGCCACACCGGGGAGCTGTTTTTT. The complete variable domain, with remaining parts taken from reference TRBV5-1 and TRBJ2-2, reads KAGVTQTPRYLIKTRGQQVTLSCSPISGHRSVSWYQQTPGQGLQFLFEYFSETQRNKGNFPGRFSGRQFSNSRSEMNVSTLELGDSALYLCASSLNSHTGELFFGEGSRLTVL.

CDR3 residues: CASSIGTESSYEQYF. CDR3 nucleotide sequence: TGTGCCAGTAGTATAGGGACAGAGAGCTCCTACGAGCAGTACTTC. This chain uses TRBV19 with TRBJ2-7, with D possibly TRBD1 on 6 matching bases. This CDR3 spans 15 amino acids. Germline V gene data show CDR1 as LNHDA and CDR2 as SQIVND (reference sequence). The V gene lost 1 base and the J gene lost 0 bases, with 10 bases spanning the gap.

J is TRBJ1-5 and V is TRBV2; 9 nucleotides align to TRBD1. Trimming removed 6 bases from V and 6 bases from J; junction bases left unmatched: 9. Germline values: CDR1 SNHLY, CDR2 FYNNEI. There are 15 residues in the CDR3. The chain's CDR3 is CASSPGQGPTQPQHF. CDR3 nucleotides: TGTGCCAGCAGCCCGGGACAGGGCCCTACTCAGCCCCAGCATTTT.

This chain uses TRBV7-3 with TRBJ2-1, with D possibly matching TRBD1 (6 bases). Germline V gives CDR1 SGHTA, CDR2 FQGTGA. The CDR3 runs to 17 residues. Trimming cost V 2 bases and J 8 bases, with 22 bases left between them. CDR3 protein: CASSLWPRTEGVDEQFF. The CDR3 DNA reads TGTGCCAGCAGCTTATGGCCTCGGACAGAGGGCGTCGATGAGCAGTTCTTC.

V and J are TRBV19 and TRBJ1-1, with TRBD1 matching 10 bases. Germline CDR1 and CDR2: LNHDA and SQIVND (reference sequence). This CDR3 comprises 15 residues. V gave up 5 bases and J gave up 3 bases; unmatched junction bases: 6. For the CDR3, the DNA is TGTGCCAGTAGTCTTCGGACAGGGGGAGACACTGAAGCTTTCTTT. Translation: CASSLRTGGDTEAFF. Full variable domain (rest looked up from reference TRBV19 and TRBJ1-1): DGGITQSPKYLFRKEGQNVTLSCEQNLNHDAMYWYRQDPGQGLRLIYYSQIVNDFQKGDIAEGYSVSREKKESFPLTVTSAQKNPTAFYLCASSLRTGGDTEAFFGQGTRLTVV.

The CDR3 here is CASRKQGGNTQYF. The CDR3 DNA reads TGTGCCAGCAGAAAACAGGGGGGGAATACGCAGTATTTT. The V gene is TRBV27, the J gene TRBJ2-3; D perhaps matches TRBD1 (8 bases). Germline CDR1 and CDR2: MNHEY and SMNVEV (reference sequence). V lost 6 bases, J lost 7 bases, and 14 bases lay in between. This CDR3 spans 13 amino acids.

In its sample, this clone was seen once. The chain joins TRBV3-1 (or the pseudogene TRBV3-2) to TRBJ2-2, with 11 bases aligning to TRBD2. The germline gives CDR1 LGHDT, CDR2 YNNKEL (reference sequence). This CDR3 is 18 amino acids long. V lost 4 bases, J lost 5 bases, and 12 bases stayed unmatched. CDR3 in amino acids: CASSLNVLAGEWTGELFF. As DNA, the CDR3 is TGTGCCAGCAGCCTAAACGTACTAGCGGGAGAATGGACCGGGGAGCTGTTTTTT.

On this clone itself: Within the sample, other DNA sequences also encode this same CDR3. This sequence joins TRBV14 and TRBJ2-1, with D maybe TRBD1 (5 bases). Trimming took 1 base from V and 6 from J, leaving 7 bases between them. The CDR3 extends over 13 amino acids. Germline lookup yields CDR1 SGHDN and CDR2 FVKESK. CDR3 DNA sequence: TGTGCCAGCAGCCAAGTTAGGGGCAATGAGCAGTTCTTC. Amino acids: CASSQVRGNEQFF.

V usage is TRBV19 and J usage is TRBJ2-1; a weak D match, TRBD2 (5 bases). Looked up from germline, CDR1 is LNHDA and CDR2 is SQIVND (reference sequence). V was clipped by 5 bases and J by 3 bases, with 14 bases between them. The CDR3 is 15 amino acids. The CDR3 spells CASSPPPADYNEQFF. The CDR3 DNA is TGTGCCAGTAGTCCCCCCCCAGCGGACTACAATGAGCAGTTCTTC.